The source of this TCR beta chain is a study of shared T cell receptors in the human thymus. Method: immunoSEQ multiplex PCR; TCRdb's copy keeps in-frame clones and lacks some. The sample has approximately 760,000 clones, 80% to 90% seen once. Looked up from germline, CDR1 is MDHEN and CDR2 is SYDVKM. Trimming took off 4 bases at V and 4 bases at J, with 20 bases between the two ends. There are 16 residues in the CDR3. This sample was shared with a second study, whose subject was human thymus T cells. That study reports: As related research reported, thymic repertoires overlapped highly among unrelated individuals.

Input material: thymocytes. This TCR came from a girl less than two years old with a congenital heart defect. V and J are TRBV28 and TRBJ2-7, with D possibly being TRBD1 (5 bases). The CDR3 nucleotides read TGTGCCAGCAGTTGTCGGAGACAGCCCCTCGGGTACGAGCAGTACTTC. Amino acid sequence: CASSCRRQPLGYEQYF.